This TCR beta chain was sequenced during a study of response to subunit inactivated influenza vaccine. General observations from the study: Every seasonal influenza vaccination brings in few new T cells, the authors suggested.

This clonotype was found many times. Its antigen is unknown. Trimming cost V 1 base and J 6 bases, with 11 bases left between them. The CDR3 totals 13 residues. Germline V gives CDR1 SGHRS, CDR2 YFSETQ. MiXCR, applied by TCRdb to the RT-PCR reads, yields one record per CDR3 protein. The data show hundreds of thousands of distinct CDR3 sequences, with 7.6% seen just once and approximately 13% held by the top ten. This specimen consisted of PBMCs from blood, obtained about 24 months after vaccination. The chain has TRBV5-1 and TRBJ2-7, with no clear D. The sequence was collected from a man aged 50 to 69 who received an inactivated influenza vaccine. The CDR3 bases are TGCGCCAGCAGCTTGAACAGCGTATTCGAGCAGTACTTC. As protein: CASSLNSVFEQYF.